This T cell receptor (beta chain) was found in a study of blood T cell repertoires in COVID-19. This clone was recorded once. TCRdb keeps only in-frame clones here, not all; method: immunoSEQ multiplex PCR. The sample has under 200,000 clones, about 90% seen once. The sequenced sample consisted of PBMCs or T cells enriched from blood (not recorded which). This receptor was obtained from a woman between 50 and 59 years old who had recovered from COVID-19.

CDR3 residues: CASSQLGTGSYEQYF. CDR3 sequence (DNA): TGCGCCAGCAGCCAGTTGGGGACAGGGTCTTACGAGCAGTACTTC. The rearrangement joins TRBV4-3 to TRBJ2-7; TRBD1 matches 9 bases. V lost 3 bases and J lost 4; bases outside the gene matches: 7. The CDR3 is 15 amino acids. Germline CDR1 reads LGHNA; CDR2 reads YSLEER.